Each of the 23 T cell receptor beta chains below was sequenced from the same sample in a study of PD-1 blockade in classical Hodgkin lymphoma. All the patients suffered relapse after autologous stem cell transplantation, and brentuximab vedotin exposure differed. Measured with immunoSEQ multiplex PCR; TCRdb has only the in-frame clones, and not every one. The sample shows 19,000 or so clones, 70% to 80% of them seen only once. The source was peripheral blood mononuclear cells (PBMCs), collected at baseline. These receptor sequences come from a human donor with classical Hodgkin lymphoma.

This rearrangement joins TRBV29-1 to TRBJ2-3; D is undetermined. V gave up 6 bases and J gave up 0 bases, with 7 bases separating them. The CDR3 contains 12 residues. Germline V gene data show CDR1 as SQVTM and CDR2 as ANQGSEA. This CDR3 is CSVTPSTDTQYF. The CDR3 DNA is TGCAGCGTGACCCCCAGCACAGATACGCAGTATTTT.

This clone was detected a few times. The V gene is TRBV19, the J gene TRBJ1-2; 7 positions agree with TRBD1. The germline V gene has CDR1 LNHDA and CDR2 SQIVND (reference sequence). V gave up 5 bases and J gave up 8 bases; unmatched junction bases: 14. This CDR3 comprises 15 residues. The CDR3 coding sequence is TGTGCCAGTAGTCGCGGGACAGTCGGTCTGCGGGGCTACACCTTC. Amino acid sequence: CASSRGTVGLRGYTF.

The chain couples TRBV27 to TRBJ2-3; D possibly uses TRBD1 or TRBD2 (5 bases each). The germline gives CDR1 MNHEY, CDR2 SMNVEV (reference sequence). V was cut by 0 bases and J by 2 bases, with 6 bases left in between. The length of the CDR3 is 14 residues. The CDR3, as DNA: TGTGCCAGCAGTTTATCGGGGGTCACAGATACGCAGTATTTT. Its translation: CASSLSGVTDTQYF.

The V call is TRBV6-1, the J call TRBJ2-6; possible D gene TRBD1, 7 bases. Germline V CDR1 and CDR2: MNHNS, SASEGT. The length of the CDR3 is 15 residues. The ends were cut back, 5 bases at V and 1 base at J, with 9 bases in the middle. CDR3 coding DNA: TGTGCCAGCAGTTCAGGGGGGTCTGGGGCCAACGTCCTGACTTTC. Translating gives CASSSGGSGANVLTF.

V and J are TRBV7-2 and TRBJ1-5; 8 nucleotides agree with TRBD1. CDR3 size: 15 residues. CDR1 is SGHTA, CDR2 FQGNSA, per germline. V trimming: 5 bases; J trimming: 6 bases; junction bases outside the gene matches: 9. This CDR3 is CASSPDRGMAQPQHF. In DNA, the CDR3 is TGTGCCAGCAGCCCAGACAGGGGCATGGCTCAGCCCCAGCATTTT.

The chain has TRBV28 and TRBJ2-5, with D possibly TRBD2 on 6 matching bases. CDR3 length: 14 amino acids. Germline CDR1 reads MDHEN; CDR2 reads SYDVKM. The V end was cut by 2 bases, the J end by 1 base, with 8 bases between. CDR3 residues: CASSLLGLQETQYF. The CDR3 nucleotides read TGTGCCAGCAGTTTACTGGGACTCCAAGAGACCCAGTACTTC.

This chain uses TRBV30 with TRBJ2-7; maybe TRBD1 (6 bases). Trimming shortened V by 4 bases and J by 2 bases, and 18 bases separated the two germline ends. Germline V gene sequence: CDR1 GTSNPN, CDR2 SVGIG (reference sequence). The CDR3 covers 15 residues. CDR3 bases: TGTGCCTGGAAATCCATCGGGACAAAGACCTACGAGCAGTACTTC. Translated, it gives CAWKSIGTKTYEQYF.

This clone has more than one count but fewer than ten. This sequence joins TRBV5-1 and TRBJ1-2; maybe TRBD1 (6 bases). CDR1 and CDR2 from the germline V gene are SGHRS and YFSETQ. V lost 2 bases, J lost 3 bases, and 11 bases lay in between. This CDR3 has 14 amino acids. The CDR3 DNA reads as TGCGCCAGCAGCTTACAGGGAGGGGACTATGGCTACACCTTC. Translation gives CASSLQGGDYGYTF.

For the CDR3, the DNA is TGTGCCAGTAGCCCGACGGTCCCGACGTTCCGCTATGGCTACACCTTC. Amino acids: CASSPTVPTFRYGYTF. The V and J genes are TRBV19 and TRBJ1-2; D uncertain. CDR3 length equals 16 residues. CDR1 and CDR2 (germline): LNHDA, SQIVND (reference sequence). The V gene lost 6 bases and the J gene lost 4 bases, with 21 bases spanning the gap.

The V and J genes are TRBV21-1 and TRBJ2-5. The J call could be wrong; TRBJ2-7 is a better fit for the DNA end. TRBV21-1 is reported as a pseudogene. There are 15 residues in the CDR3. This chain's CDR3 is CASSKEGRPKYEQYF. As DNA, the CDR3 is TGTGCCAGCAGCAAAGAGGGCAGGCCCAAGTACGAGCAGTACTTC.

Written as DNA, the CDR3 is TGTGCCAGCAGCGTGTCCCCGACAGCGAACACTGAAGCTTTCTTT. Encoded protein: CASSVSPTANTEAFF. The genes are TRBV9 and TRBJ1-1; perhaps TRBD1 as D (5 bases). Looked up from germline, CDR1 is SGDLS and CDR2 is YYNGEE. With 2 bases removed from V and 1 base from J, the gap between germline ends came to 12 bases. The CDR3 totals 15 residues.

The chain uses TRBV19 and TRBJ1-1; no definite D call. This CDR3 comprises 14 residues. V lost 0 bases and J lost 0, with 5 bases in between. Germline V CDR1 and CDR2: LNHDA, SQIVND (reference sequence). CDR3 residues: CASSIEHLNTEAFF. In DNA, the CDR3 is TGTGCCAGTAGTATAGAACACCTGAACACTGAAGCTTTCTTT.

The chain combines TRBV6-5 with TRBJ1-1; D call uncertain. CDR3 size: 14 residues. V was cut by 2 bases and J by 1 base, with 8 bases left in between. Germline CDR1 reads MNHEY; CDR2 reads SVGAGI. CDR3 coding DNA: TGTGCCAGCAGTTACAACCCGCCGAACACTGAAGCTTTCTTT. This codes for CASSYNPPNTEAFF.

This clone was counted once. CDR3 sequence: CASSSARMNTEAFF. The CDR3 DNA is TGTGCCAGCAGTTCTGCCAGGATGAACACTGAAGCTTTCTTT. The chain employs TRBV6-5 and TRBJ1-1; no reliable D call. Germline assignment: CDR1 MNHEY and CDR2 SVGAGI. V lost 4 bases and J 0 bases, leaving 9 bases between the germline ends. The CDR3 is made up of 14 amino acids.

The chain carries TRBV19 and TRBJ1-1; D gene unclear. V lost 0 bases and J lost 4, with 15 bases in between. The CDR3 length is 16 residues. The germline V gene encodes CDR1 LNHDA and CDR2 SQIVND (reference sequence). The DNA for the CDR3 is TGTGCCAGTAGTATAGACAGAGCAAGTCGGGGCACTGAAGCTTTCTTT. Translating gives CASSIDRASRGTEAFF.

The chain uses TRBV2 and TRBJ2-3, with D possibly being TRBD1 or TRBD2 (5 bases each). Deletions cut 8 bases from V and 1 base from J, with 19 bases between. CDR3 length equals 16 residues. In germline, CDR1 is SNHLY, CDR2 FYNNEI. For the CDR3, the DNA is TGTGCCAGCTCCCAAGGGGAGCGCCCTCGCACAGATACGCAGTATTTT. Translation gives CASSQGERPRTDTQYF.

The chain joins TRBV18 to TRBJ2-5; 9 nucleotides agree with TRBD1. V lost 4 bases and J lost 4; bases outside the gene matches: 10. The germline gives CDR1 KGHSH, CDR2 LQKENI. The length of the CDR3 is 16 residues. The CDR3 protein is CASSHSGTGNLETQYF. The CDR3 coding sequence is TGTGCCAGCTCACATTCCGGGACAGGGAACCTAGAGACCCAGTACTTC.

The chain combines TRBV7-2 with TRBJ1-1, with 7 bases lining up with TRBD1. V lost 9 bases, J lost 2 bases, and 9 bases stayed unmatched. Germline assignment: CDR1 SGHTA and CDR2 FQGNSA. The CDR3 has 14 amino acids. CDR3: CASQGGGPNTEAFF. CDR3 nucleotides: TGTGCCAGTCAGGGGGGGGGCCCCAACACTGAAGCTTTCTTT.

CDR3 sequence: CASSPYGGFTEAFF. For the CDR3, the DNA is TGTGCCAGCAGCCCTTATGGGGGCTTCACTGAAGCTTTCTTT. This chain connects TRBV27 to TRBJ1-1; possible D gene TRBD1, 6 bases. The germline CDR1 and CDR2 sequences are MNHEY and SMNVEV (reference sequence). This CDR3 has 14 residues. Trimming took 6 bases from V and 4 from J, leaving 15 bases between them.

This chain uses TRBV27 with TRBJ1-2; the D gene is possibly TRBD1 (5 bases). The V gene lost 4 bases and the J gene lost 8 bases, with 11 bases spanning the gap. Per germline, CDR1 MNHEY and CDR2 SMNVEV (reference sequence). The CDR3 contains 12 residues. The CDR3 sequence: CASSSGVGGYTF. DNA of the CDR3: TGTGCCAGCAGTTCGGGGGTAGGCGGCTACACCTTC.

The V gene is TRBV11-2, the J gene TRBJ2-1; no firm D call. Germline V gene data show CDR1 as SGHAT and CDR2 as FQNNGV. The germline V and J ends were trimmed by 0 bases and 0 bases, with 12 bases remaining between them. This CDR3 is 17 amino acids long. The CDR3 spells CASSLDVGISSYNEQFF. CDR3 DNA: TGTGCCAGCAGCTTAGATGTTGGCATCAGCTCCTACAATGAGCAGTTCTTC.

Of note for this clone: The junction shows a germline mismatch at one end, possibly a read error. CDR3 coding DNA: TGTGCCAGCACCTTAGGGACCAGCCGAACCTACGAGCAGTACTTC. Its protein product is CASTLGTSRTYEQYF. The rearrangement joins TRBV11-1 to TRBJ2-7, with D tentatively TRBD1 or TRBD2 (5 bases each). CDR1 and CDR2 from the germline V gene are SGHAT and FQDESV (reference sequence). The CDR3 sequence is 15 residues long. Based on the CDR3 plus reference TRBV11-1 and TRBJ2-7, the full variable domain is EAEVAQSPRYKITEKSQAVAFWCDPISGHATLYWYRQILGQGPELLVQFQDESVVDDSQLPKDRFSAERLKGVDSTLKIQPAELGDSAMYLCASTLGTSRTYEQYFGPGTRLTVT.

The chain links TRBV5-1 to TRBJ2-1; 12 bases are shared with TRBD2. Germline loops: CDR1 SGHRS, CDR2 YFSETQ. J gave up 8 bases and V 4 bases, and 10 bases lay outside the gene matches. This CDR3 is 16 amino acids long. The CDR3 bases are TGCGCCAGCAGCCGAGTAACTAGCGGGAGGATAGATGAGCAGTTCTTC. Amino acids: CASSRVTSGRIDEQFF. The full variable domain, its missing parts supplied by reference TRBV5-1 and TRBJ2-1, is KAGVTQTPRYLIKTRGQQVTLSCSPISGHRSVSWYQQTPGQGLQFLFEYFSETQRNKGNFPGRFSGRQFSNSRSEMNVSTLELGDSALYLCASSRVTSGRIDEQFFGPGTRLTVL.